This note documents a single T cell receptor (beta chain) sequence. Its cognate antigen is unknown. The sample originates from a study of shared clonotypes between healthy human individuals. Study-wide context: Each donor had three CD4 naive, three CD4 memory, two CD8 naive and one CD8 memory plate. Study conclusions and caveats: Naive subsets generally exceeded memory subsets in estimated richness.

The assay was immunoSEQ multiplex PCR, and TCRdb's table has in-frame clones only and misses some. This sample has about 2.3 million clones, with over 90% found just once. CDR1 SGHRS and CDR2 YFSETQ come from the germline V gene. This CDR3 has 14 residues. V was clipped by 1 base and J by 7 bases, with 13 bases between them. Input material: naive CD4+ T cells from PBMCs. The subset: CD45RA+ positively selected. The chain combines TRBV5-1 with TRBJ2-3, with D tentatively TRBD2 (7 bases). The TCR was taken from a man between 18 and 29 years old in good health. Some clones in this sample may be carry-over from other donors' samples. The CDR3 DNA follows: TGCGCCAGCAGCTTGAGTCGGGGGGCGAATACGCAGTATTTT. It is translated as CASSLSRGANTQYF. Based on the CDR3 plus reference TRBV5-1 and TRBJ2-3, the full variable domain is KAGVTQTPRYLIKTRGQQVTLSCSPISGHRSVSWYQQTPGQGLQFLFEYFSETQRNKGNFPGRFSGRQFSNSRSEMNVSTLELGDSALYLCASSLSRGANTQYFGPGTRLTVL.